This T cell receptor (beta chain) was documented in a study of blood T cells in healthy people across ages. General study findings and limits: Diversity was higher, and naive CD4+ cells more numerous, in long-lived donors than in aged donors. Researchers said unsorted PBMCs prevented a conclusive naive versus antigen-experienced comparison.

To note about this clonotype: Its cognate antigen is unknown.

Combining a sample-barcoded 5' primer with a J-beta primer mix, a second PCR ran for about 7 to 12 cycles. TCRdb analysed the 5' RACE reads with MiXCR anew, one entry per CDR3 protein. The repertoire holds roughly 1,500,000 distinct CDR3 sequences, with roughly 30% as singletons. J gave up 4 bases and V 6 bases, and 8 bases lay outside the gene matches. The CDR3 extends over 14 amino acids. Germline loops: CDR1 MGHDK, CDR2 SYGVNS. The gene calls are TRBV25-1 and TRBJ1-2, with 7 bases lining up with TRBD1. The material sequenced was blood. This clonotype originated in a young woman in good health. The CDR3 protein is CASSATGSGYGYTF. The CDR3 nucleotides are TGTGCCAGCAGCGCGACAGGGTCGGGCTATGGCTACACCTTC.